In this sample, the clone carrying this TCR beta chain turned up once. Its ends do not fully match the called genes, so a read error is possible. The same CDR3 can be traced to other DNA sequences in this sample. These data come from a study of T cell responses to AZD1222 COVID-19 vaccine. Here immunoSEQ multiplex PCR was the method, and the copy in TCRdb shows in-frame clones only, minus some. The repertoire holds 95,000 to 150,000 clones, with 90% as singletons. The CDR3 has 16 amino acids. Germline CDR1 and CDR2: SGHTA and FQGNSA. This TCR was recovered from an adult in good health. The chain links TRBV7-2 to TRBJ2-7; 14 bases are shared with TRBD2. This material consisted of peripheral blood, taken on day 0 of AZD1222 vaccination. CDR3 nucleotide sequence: TGTGCCAGCAGTTATTCCGGGACTAGCGGGAGAACCGAGCAGTATTTC. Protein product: CASSYSGTSGRTEQYF.